These T cell receptor beta chains were read from a single sample in a study of T cell responses to AZD1222 COVID-19 vaccine. TCRdb's copy holds only in-frame clones and misses some; the assay was immunoSEQ multiplex PCR. This sample yields around 100,000 clones, of which 80% to 90% are seen a single time; 6% to 8% belongs to the top ten. Material: peripheral blood, obtained on day 0 of AZD1222 vaccination. Receptors were obtained from an adult in good health. CDR3s include the opening cysteine and the closing phenylalanine or tryptophan. The order of the fields is CDR3 length, clone size, D gene, J gene, V gene, CDR3 protein, CDR3 DNA. D genes are given only for firm matches. Size is omitted from some rows. Given values are once, few, many or a class for expanded clones.

cdr3_length: 12; clone_size: NA; d_call: NA; j_call: TRBJ1-2; v_call: TRBV6-5; cdr3_aa: CASTENRVGYTF; cdr3_nt: TGTGCCAGCACGGAGAACAGGGTCGGCTACACCTTC
cdr3_length: 14; clone_size: NA; d_call: TRBD1; j_call: TRBJ1-2; v_call: TRBV5-5; cdr3_aa: CASSPYRGDYGYTF; cdr3_nt: TGTGCCAGCAGCCCGTACAGGGGTGACTATGGCTACACCTTC
cdr3_length: 18; clone_size: NA; d_call: TRBD2; j_call: TRBJ2-2; v_call: TRBV3-1/TRBV3-2; cdr3_aa: CASSQDQGVSGRTGMVFF; cdr3_nt: TGTGCCAGCAGCCAAGATCAGGGGGTTAGCGGGAGAACTGGGATGGTGTTTTTT
cdr3_length: 11; clone_size: NA; d_call: NA; j_call: TRBJ1-1; v_call: TRBV20-1; cdr3_aa: CSAVRGVGAFF; cdr3_nt: TGCAGTGCTGTACGCGGGGTGGGGGCTTTCTTT
cdr3_length: 14; clone_size: NA; d_call: NA; j_call: TRBJ2-7; v_call: TRBV19; cdr3_aa: CASRQPGPFYEQYF; cdr3_nt: TGTGCCAGCCGCCAACCCGGGCCGTTCTACGAGCAGTACTTC
cdr3_length: 15; clone_size: NA; d_call: TRBD2; j_call: TRBJ2-3; v_call: TRBV9; cdr3_aa: CASSVGLAGVDTQYF; cdr3_nt: TGTGCCAGCAGCGTAGGGCTAGCGGGGGTAGATACGCAGTATTTT
cdr3_length: 16; clone_size: NA; d_call: NA; j_call: TRBJ2-3; v_call: TRBV25-1; cdr3_aa: CASSELGATSTDTQYF; cdr3_nt: TGTGCCAGCAGTGAACTCGGGGCAACTAGCACAGATACGCAGTATTTT
cdr3_length: 15; clone_size: NA; d_call: NA; j_call: TRBJ2-3; v_call: TRBV4-2; cdr3_aa: CASSQDNLRGDTQYF; cdr3_nt: TGTGCCAGCAGCCAGGATAATCTGAGGGGGGATACGCAGTATTTT
cdr3_length: 14; clone_size: NA; d_call: TRBD1; j_call: TRBJ2-2; v_call: TRBV2; cdr3_aa: CASRTGINTGELFF; cdr3_nt: TGTGCCAGCAGGACAGGGATTAACACCGGGGAGCTGTTTTTT
cdr3_length: 15; clone_size: NA; d_call: TRBD2; j_call: TRBJ2-1; v_call: TRBV5-4; cdr3_aa: CASSSGAGGPGEQFF; cdr3_nt: TGTGCCAGCAGCTCCGGTGCGGGAGGGCCGGGTGAGCAGTTCTTC
cdr3_length: 14; clone_size: NA; d_call: NA; j_call: TRBJ1-4; v_call: TRBV9; cdr3_aa: CASSVVKACEKLFF; cdr3_nt: TGTGCCAGCAGCGTAGTTAAGGCTTGTGAAAAACTGTTTTTT
cdr3_length: 14; clone_size: NA; d_call: NA; j_call: TRBJ2-2; v_call: TRBV28; cdr3_aa: CASSFGQHTGELFF; cdr3_nt: TGTGCCAGCAGTTTTGGCCAGCACACCGGGGAGCTGTTTTTT
cdr3_length: 16; clone_size: few; d_call: TRBD1; j_call: TRBJ2-1; v_call: TRBV27; cdr3_aa: CASAERQGPDADEQFF; cdr3_nt: TGTGCCAGCGCAGAGAGACAGGGTCCAGATGCGGATGAGCAGTTCTTC
cdr3_length: 15; clone_size: NA; d_call: NA; j_call: TRBJ1-4; v_call: TRBV5-6; cdr3_aa: CASSLVGAGNEKLFF; cdr3_nt: TGTGCCAGCAGCTTGGTTGGGGCGGGTAATGAAAAACTGTTTTTT
cdr3_length: 13; clone_size: NA; d_call: NA; j_call: TRBJ1-1; v_call: TRBV7-3; cdr3_aa: CASSSGMNTEAFF; cdr3_nt: TGTGCCAGCAGTTCGGGAATGAACACTGAAGCTTTCTTT
cdr3_length: 15; clone_size: NA; d_call: NA; j_call: TRBJ2-7; v_call: TRBV28; cdr3_aa: CASRGNRRNTYEQYF; cdr3_nt: TGTGCCAGCAGGGGGAACAGGAGAAATACCTACGAGCAGTACTTC
cdr3_length: 14; clone_size: NA; d_call: NA; j_call: TRBJ2-7; v_call: TRBV18; cdr3_aa: CASSPLGTPYEQYF; cdr3_nt: TGTGCCAGCTCACCACTAGGGACCCCTTACGAGCAGTACTTC
cdr3_length: 12; clone_size: few; d_call: NA; j_call: TRBJ1-1; v_call: TRBV7-9; cdr3_aa: CAGAVANTEAFF; cdr3_nt: TGTGCCGGCGCGGTGGCGAACACTGAAGCTTTCTTT
cdr3_length: 12; clone_size: once; d_call: NA; j_call: TRBJ2-1; v_call: TRBV6-4; cdr3_aa: CASTPAPVVEFF; cdr3_nt: TGTGCCAGCACCCCCGCCCCGGTTGTCGAGTTCTTC
cdr3_length: 17; clone_size: NA; d_call: TRBD1; j_call: TRBJ1-5; v_call: TRBV28; cdr3_aa: CASSPPDRDYSNQPQHF; cdr3_nt: TGTGCCAGCAGTCCCCCCGACAGGGACTATAGCAATCAGCCCCAGCATTTT
cdr3_length: 15; clone_size: NA; d_call: TRBD2; j_call: TRBJ2-1; v_call: TRBV7-6; cdr3_aa: CASSSSSGVSNEQFF; cdr3_nt: TGTGCCAGCAGCTCCTCTAGCGGCGTGTCCAATGAGCAGTTCTTC
cdr3_length: 15; clone_size: once; d_call: NA; j_call: TRBJ1-3; v_call: TRBV5-4; cdr3_aa: CASSLQNTGGNTIYF; cdr3_nt: TGTGCCAGCAGCTTGCAAAACACAGGGGGAAACACCATATATTTT
cdr3_length: 12; clone_size: NA; d_call: NA; j_call: TRBJ1-4; v_call: TRBV3-1/TRBV3-2; cdr3_aa: CASSLGHEKLFF; cdr3_nt: TGTGCCAGCAGCCTCGGACACGAAAAACTGTTTTTT
cdr3_length: 15; clone_size: once; d_call: NA; j_call: TRBJ1-1; v_call: TRBV28; cdr3_aa: CASSSPAVGGTEAFF; cdr3_nt: TGTGCCAGCAGTTCCCCGGCGGTCGGCGGCACTGAAGCTTTCTTT
cdr3_length: 12; clone_size: NA; d_call: NA; j_call: TRBJ2-2; v_call: TRBV19; cdr3_aa: CASSIQDGELFF; cdr3_nt: TGTGCCAGTAGTATCCAGGACGGGGAGCTGTTTTTT
cdr3_length: 15; clone_size: NA; d_call: TRBD1; j_call: TRBJ1-1; v_call: TRBV11-2; cdr3_aa: CASSLQTGGYTEAFF; cdr3_nt: TGTGCCAGCAGCTTACAGACAGGGGGCTACACTGAAGCTTTCTTT
cdr3_length: 17; clone_size: NA; d_call: NA; j_call: TRBJ1-4; v_call: TRBV7-6; cdr3_aa: CASSLALASGFGEKLFF; cdr3_nt: TGTGCCAGCAGCTTAGCGCTTGCTTCAGGGTTTGGTGAAAAACTGTTTTTT
cdr3_length: 13; clone_size: few; d_call: NA; j_call: TRBJ1-1; v_call: TRBV7-3; cdr3_aa: CASSLQGNTEAFF; cdr3_nt: TGTGCCAGCAGCCTGCAGGGGAACACTGAAGCTTTCTTT
cdr3_length: 16; clone_size: NA; d_call: NA; j_call: TRBJ2-1; v_call: TRBV4-1; cdr3_aa: CASSQWDGSSYNEQFF; cdr3_nt: TGCGCCAGCAGCCAATGGGACGGGAGCTCCTACAATGAGCAGTTCTTC
cdr3_length: 14; clone_size: NA; d_call: NA; j_call: TRBJ1-2; v_call: TRBV2; cdr3_aa: CASITDPGPYGYTF; cdr3_nt: TGTGCCAGCATCACGGACCCTGGACCCTATGGCTACACCTTC
cdr3_length: 12; clone_size: NA; d_call: NA; j_call: TRBJ1-1; v_call: TRBV7-9; cdr3_aa: CASSYERLTAFF; cdr3_nt: TGTGCCAGCAGCTACGAACGACTCACGGCTTTCTTT
cdr3_length: 15; clone_size: NA; d_call: NA; j_call: TRBJ1-2; v_call: TRBV11-2; cdr3_aa: CASSSLDRFNYGYTF; cdr3_nt: TGTGCCAGCAGCTCCTTGGACAGATTTAACTATGGCTACACCTTC
cdr3_length: 14; clone_size: NA; d_call: TRBD2; j_call: TRBJ2-7; v_call: TRBV7-8; cdr3_aa: CASSFLTSGRNQYF; cdr3_nt: TGTGCCAGCAGCTTTCTTACTAGCGGGAGGAATCAGTACTTC
cdr3_length: 12; clone_size: NA; d_call: NA; j_call: TRBJ1-1; v_call: TRBV7-2; cdr3_aa: CASSLVHTEAFF; cdr3_nt: TGTGCCAGCAGCTTAGTTCACACTGAAGCTTTCTTT
cdr3_length: 14; clone_size: once; d_call: NA; j_call: TRBJ2-7; v_call: TRBV5-1; cdr3_aa: CASSLDASAYEQYF; cdr3_nt: TGCGCCAGCAGCTTGGATGCGTCCGCCTACGAGCAGTACTTC
cdr3_length: 14; clone_size: NA; d_call: NA; j_call: TRBJ2-7; v_call: TRBV7-2; cdr3_aa: CASSPQRSVYEQYF; cdr3_nt: TGTGCCAGCAGCCCCCAAAGGTCTGTCTACGAGCAGTACTTC
cdr3_length: 16; clone_size: NA; d_call: TRBD1; j_call: TRBJ2-3; v_call: TRBV7-9; cdr3_aa: CASSFRGQGGTDTQYF; cdr3_nt: TGTGCCAGCAGCTTCCGAGGACAGGGGGGCACAGATACGCAGTATTTT
cdr3_length: 13; clone_size: NA; d_call: TRBD1; j_call: TRBJ2-2; v_call: TRBV2; cdr3_aa: CASDRDSTGELFF; cdr3_nt: TGTGCCAGCGACAGGGATAGCACCGGGGAGCTGTTTTTT
cdr3_length: 17; clone_size: NA; d_call: TRBD2; j_call: TRBJ2-1; v_call: TRBV12-5; cdr3_aa: CASGLVTRAGDYNEQFF; cdr3_nt: TGTGCTAGTGGTTTGGTAACTCGAGCGGGAGACTACAATGAGCAGTTCTTC
cdr3_length: 19; clone_size: few; d_call: TRBD2; j_call: TRBJ2-1; v_call: TRBV27; cdr3_aa: CASSLSPYSGRAVDNEQFF; cdr3_nt: TGTGCCAGCAGTTTATCGCCCTATAGCGGGAGGGCCGTCGACAATGAGCAGTTCTTC
cdr3_length: 13; clone_size: NA; d_call: NA; j_call: TRBJ1-2; v_call: TRBV6-5; cdr3_aa: CASSPPDVYGYTF; cdr3_nt: TGTGCCAGCAGTCCCCCCGATGTGTACGGCTACACCTTC
cdr3_length: 14; clone_size: NA; d_call: NA; j_call: TRBJ1-4; v_call: TRBV3-1/TRBV3-2; cdr3_aa: CASSRTLGDEKLFF; cdr3_nt: TGTGCCAGCAGCCGGACTTTGGGGGATGAAAAACTGTTTTTT
cdr3_length: 16; clone_size: NA; d_call: TRBD1; j_call: TRBJ1-5; v_call: TRBV7-2; cdr3_aa: CASSLRGQGVYQPQHF; cdr3_nt: TGTGCCAGCAGCTTACGGGGGCAGGGGGTATATCAGCCCCAGCATTTT
cdr3_length: 15; clone_size: NA; d_call: NA; j_call: TRBJ1-5; v_call: TRBV19; cdr3_aa: CASSKRGDSDQPQHF; cdr3_nt: TGTGCCAGTAGTAAGAGGGGGGATTCGGATCAGCCCCAGCATTTT
cdr3_length: 14; clone_size: NA; d_call: NA; j_call: TRBJ1-5; v_call: TRBV5-4; cdr3_aa: CASSAWGGNQPQHF; cdr3_nt: TGTGCCAGCAGCGCATGGGGTGGCAATCAGCCCCAGCATTTT
cdr3_length: 14; clone_size: NA; d_call: NA; j_call: TRBJ2-1; v_call: TRBV9; cdr3_aa: CASSAGGPYNEQFF; cdr3_nt: TGTGCCAGCAGCGCCGGTGGACCCTACAATGAGCAGTTCTTC
cdr3_length: 14; clone_size: NA; d_call: NA; j_call: TRBJ1-6; v_call: TRBV5-1; cdr3_aa: CASSPGQPNSPLHF; cdr3_nt: TGCGCCAGCAGCCCCGGACAGCCGAATTCACCCCTCCACTTT
cdr3_length: 15; clone_size: NA; d_call: TRBD1; j_call: TRBJ2-2; v_call: TRBV19; cdr3_aa: CASSITGGRTGELFF; cdr3_nt: TGTGCCAGTAGTATAACAGGGGGCCGGACCGGGGAGCTGTTTTTT
cdr3_length: 14; clone_size: NA; d_call: NA; j_call: TRBJ1-5; v_call: TRBV2; cdr3_aa: CASSESQINQPQHF; cdr3_nt: TGTGCCAGCAGTGAATCACAGATCAATCAGCCCCAGCATTTT
cdr3_length: 15; clone_size: NA; d_call: NA; j_call: TRBJ1-6; v_call: TRBV11-2; cdr3_aa: CASSPGGGANSPLHF; cdr3_nt: TGTGCCAGCAGCCCAGGAGGGGGGGCGAATTCACCCCTCCACTTT
cdr3_length: 15; clone_size: NA; d_call: TRBD1; j_call: TRBJ1-6; v_call: TRBV6-5; cdr3_aa: CASSYRTGGDSPLHF; cdr3_nt: TGTGCCAGCAGTTACCGGACAGGGGGGGATTCACCCCTCCACTTT
cdr3_length: 14; clone_size: NA; d_call: NA; j_call: TRBJ2-3; v_call: TRBV7-3; cdr3_aa: CASSPGGVADTQYF; cdr3_nt: TGTGCCAGCAGCCCAGGAGGCGTGGCAGATACGCAGTATTTT
cdr3_length: 13; clone_size: NA; d_call: NA; j_call: TRBJ2-5; v_call: TRBV7-2; cdr3_aa: CASRRGAGETQYF; cdr3_nt: TGTGCCAGCAGGAGGGGCGCCGGAGAGACCCAGTACTTC
cdr3_length: 16; clone_size: NA; d_call: NA; j_call: TRBJ2-2; v_call: TRBV15; cdr3_aa: CATSIKRLMNTGELFF; cdr3_nt: TGTGCCACCAGCATCAAGAGACTTATGAACACCGGGGAGCTGTTTTTT
cdr3_length: 14; clone_size: few; d_call: NA; j_call: TRBJ1-1; v_call: TRBV7-9; cdr3_aa: CASSVGGLNTEAFF; cdr3_nt: TGTGCCAGCAGCGTCGGGGGACTGAACACTGAAGCTTTCTTT